These T cell receptor beta chains were read from a single sample in a study of blood T cell repertoires in COVID-19. Produced via immunoSEQ multiplex PCR; TCRdb's table is partial and in-frame only. Of over 110,000 clones listed, 84% were seen once; the top ten hold roughly 3.8%. The sequenced material came from PBMCs or T cells enriched from blood (not recorded which). The receptors stem from a man over 45 in a cohort exposed to, infected with or recovered from COVID-19 (not recorded which). Both conserved end residues are part of each CDR3. The order of the fields is V gene, CDR3 length, J gene, CDR3 protein.

>TRBV11-2|14|TRBJ1-2
CASSRTQGRDGYTF
>TRBV7-9|15|TRBJ1-2
CASSSFLTGGNGYTF
>TRBV10-3|14|TRBJ2-7
CAISEGTATYEQYF
>TRBV19|17|TRBJ1-5
CASPPGTGARYHQPQHF
>TRBV10-3|12|TRBJ2-7
CATGTSGYEQYF
>TRBV7-9|14|TRBJ1-5
CASSLVGGSGPQHF
>TRBV7-9|18|TRBJ2-3
CASSSPSTGPWVTDTQYF
>TRBV4-3|15|TRBJ1-4
CASSQDPGYGEKLFF
>TRBV28|17|TRBJ1-2
CASSSGPWTGRKYGYTF
>TRBV2|13|TRBJ2-1
CASFGGSYNEQFF
>TRBV30|15|TRBJ1-2
CAWSVPETGPLGYTF
>TRBV11-2|15|TRBJ1-2
CASSPGQGANYGYTF
>TRBV6-5|15|TRBJ1-5
CASSYKDTRDQPQHF
>TRBV24-1|18|TRBJ2-3
CATSDLEGGLMGADTQYF
>TRBV27|14|TRBJ2-4
CASGLGGAKNIQYF
>TRBV5-1|13|TRBJ2-2
CASSLRSTGELFF
>TRBV18|13|TRBJ1-1
CASSPHRDTEAFF
>TRBV18|16|TRBJ1-6
CASSPSYGTGGSPLHF
>TRBV5-8|14|TRBJ2-7
CASSFSGEAYEQYF
>TRBV5-1|17|TRBJ1-6
CASSLGQGIGHNSPLHF
>TRBV9|17|TRBJ2-7
CASSVEGTSGRAGEQYF
>TRBV18|15|TRBJ2-3
CASTTSGIRTDTQYF
>TRBV10-3|14|TRBJ2-2
CATGTFANTGELFF
>TRBV6-2/TRBV6-3|16|TRBJ1-5
CASSSDRGYSNQPQHF
>TRBV15|12|TRBJ1-1
CATSRDRGLEFF
>TRBV11-2|15|TRBJ1-3
CASSLTGVDVNTIYF
>TRBV29-1|13|TRBJ2-2
CSVEFRVTGELFF
>TRBV6-4|15|TRBJ1-5
CASSEQGAPNQPQHF
>TRBV3-1/TRBV3-2|17|TRBJ2-3
CASSLSGTSASTDTQYF
>TRBV6-5|15|TRBJ1-1
CASSYSVGVNTEAFF
>TRBV10-3|14|TRBJ2-1
CAIRGGGGFNEQFF
>TRBV10-3|15|TRBJ1-4
CAISESGTLNEKLFF
>TRBV28|15|TRBJ2-7
CASSPTGGRSYEQYF
>TRBV10-3|15|TRBJ1-1
CAISDGNGWNTEAFF
>TRBV10-3|13|TRBJ1-3
CAMGQGIGNTIYF
>TRBV4-3|16|TRBJ2-5
CASSQDRTGGQETQYF
>TRBV10-1|16|TRBJ2-7
CASSSGTGSIPYEQYF
>TRBV19|14|TRBJ1-5
CASRSGGSNQPQHF
>TRBV11-3|15|TRBJ2-5
CASSFSGGHQETQYF
>TRBV4-1|16|TRBJ2-5
CASSQGGRVGEETQYF
>TRBV15|14|TRBJ1-4
CATSTSSESLKLFF
>TRBV9|16|TRBJ2-3
CASSAGTSGSVDTQYF
>TRBV30|14|TRBJ1-2
CAWRYRQGAGGYTF
>TRBV9|16|TRBJ2-6
CASSVGYLTGANVLTF
>TRBV19|18|TRBJ2-7
CASSIVGLAGHSSYEQYF
>TRBV7-2|15|TRBJ1-4
CASSLQGPGNEKLFF
>TRBV28|13|TRBJ1-1
CASSLLSGPEAFF
>TRBV5-6|15|TRBJ1-5
CASSLARISNQPQHF
>TRBV18|14|TRBJ2-7
CASSPRLTNYEQYF